These 3 T cell receptor beta chains came from one sample sequenced in a study of CD8 T cells in ankylosing spondylitis. No antigen has been identified for these receptors. Via MiXCR, TCRdb re-called the 5' RACE reads, giving one row per CDR3 protein. The table shows hundreds of thousands of distinct CDR3 sequences, with 10% to 15% occurring only once. Study-wide results and caveats: Seemingly distinctive of ankylosing spondylitis blood was a TCR beta motif formed by eight highly homologous variants.

The sample comprised blood, either unsorted or a sorted T cell fraction (not recorded which). Receptors originate from a male donor with ankylosing spondylitis.

This clonotype has just a few counts. The chain links TRBV29-1 to TRBJ1-1; the D is unclear. Germline CDR1 is SQVTM and CDR2 is ANQGSEA. The V and J ends lost 6 bases and 5 bases respectively, with 19 bases between them. This CDR3 comprises 14 residues. The CDR3 bases are TGCAGCGTCCCCCCCTGGGGATCACAGACTGAAGCTTTCTTT. Its protein product is CSVPPWGSQTEAFF.

J is TRBJ1-2 and V is TRBV7-2; TRBD1 agrees at 8 bases. This CDR3 is built from 15 residues. Germline V gene data show CDR1 as SGHTA and CDR2 as FQGNSA. Germline trimming cut 5 bases from V and 4 bases from J; bases unmatched to any gene: 9. In DNA, the CDR3 is TGTGCCAGCAGCGCGCGACAGGGGTTCAGCTATGGCTACACCTTC. This sequence encodes CASSARQGFSYGYTF.

The chain combines TRBV7-8 with TRBJ2-7; D tentatively reads TRBD1 or TRBD2 (6 bases each). CDR1 SGHVS and CDR2 FQNEAQ come from the germline V gene. CDR3 length: 13 residues. Trimming removed 4 bases at V and 6 bases at J, with 13 bases between. CDR3 sequence: CASSYLQGGEQYF. The CDR3 bases are TGTGCCAGCAGCTATTTACAGGGAGGCGAGCAGTACTTC.